Sequencing of this TCR beta chain was carried out in a study of blood T cell repertoires in COVID-19. Background on the study: Samples of COVID-19 (acute and convalescent) were obtained from the United States, Italy and Spain.

This clone was recorded once. Deletions cut 11 bases from V and 7 bases from J, with 18 bases between. The CDR3 consists of 13 residues. The germline CDR1 and CDR2 sequences are MNHEY and SVGAGI. Authors' methods: Scientists estimated how many nucleated cells there were by amplifying reference gene primers. TCRdb's table, derived via immunoSEQ multiplex PCR, lists solely in-frame clones and lacks some. V, J and clone size derive from that table, while D and trimming were established from the DNA sequence. The table includes about 170,000 clones, more than 70% detected once. V usage is TRBV6-5 and J usage is TRBJ1-3, with D tentatively TRBD1 (6 bases). The TCR was taken from a woman aged 70 to 79 who had recovered from COVID-19. Sequenced input: peripheral blood. Written as DNA, the CDR3 is TGTGCCCCAAGAACGGACAGCCGTAACACCATATATTTT. Its protein product is CAPRTDSRNTIYF.